What follows is one T cell receptor beta chain and its context. As yet, its antigen is unknown. This sample is drawn from a study of T cells in localized non-small cell lung cancer. Study-wide results and caveats: The study found T cell clonality highest in uninvolved adjacent lung, above tumor. Median detection of top 100 tumor clones in adjacent lung was over 45 clones. Higher blood T cell density tracked longer overall survival.

V was shortened by 4 bases and J by 0 bases, with 12 bases between the two germline ends. The CDR3 totals 16 residues. Per the germline V gene, CDR1 is WSHSY and CDR2 is SAAADI. Sequencing used immunoSEQ multiplex PCR; TCRdb keeps in-frame clones, though not all of them. The sample records about 52,000 clones, 70% to 90% being singletons. The sample in question was PBMCs, obtained before any cancer treatment. This sequence was found in a female donor with stage II lung adenocarcinoma. V gene TRBV10-2 combines with J gene TRBJ1-4; D gene uncertain. CDR3 loop: CASSVARRATNEKLFF. CDR3 sequence (DNA): TGCGCCAGCAGTGTTGCTCGCAGAGCAACTAATGAAAAACTGTTTTTT.